The rows below give T cell receptor beta chains drawn from one sample of a study of blood T cell repertoires in COVID-19. Clones were read by immunoSEQ multiplex PCR, and TCRdb kept only the in-frame ones, dropping some. The sample lists 400,000 to 550,000 clones, about 85% seen once, with roughly 1.9% in the top ten. Specimen: PBMCs or T cells enriched from blood (not recorded which). Source of these receptors: a woman under 30 with acute COVID-19. Each CDR3 is given without its conserved first and last residue. Each record gives: CDR3 protein, D gene, V gene, J gene. A D gene is named only where the DNA matches it firmly.

CDR3aa: ASSLYRSHGYT
d_gene: -
v_gene: TRBV27
j_gene: TRBJ1-2

CDR3aa: ASSTLGGGREKLF
d_gene: -
v_gene: TRBV5-5
j_gene: TRBJ1-4

CDR3aa: ATSRGLLAGGTDTQY
d_gene: TRBD2
v_gene: TRBV15
j_gene: TRBJ2-3

CDR3aa: ASSLVGVNSPLH
d_gene: -
v_gene: TRBV7-8
j_gene: TRBJ1-6

CDR3aa: ASSFQLSSNTQY
d_gene: -
v_gene: TRBV28
j_gene: TRBJ2-3

CDR3aa: ASSLGISADTQY
d_gene: -
v_gene: TRBV11-2
j_gene: TRBJ2-3

CDR3aa: ASSLGQMNTEAF
d_gene: TRBD1
v_gene: TRBV19
j_gene: TRBJ1-1

CDR3aa: ASSQDAGTVSYNSPLH
d_gene: TRBD1
v_gene: TRBV4-2
j_gene: TRBJ1-6

CDR3aa: ASSVGTAFNVGEQF
d_gene: TRBD1
v_gene: TRBV9
j_gene: TRBJ2-1

CDR3aa: ASSQDGRMLF
d_gene: -
v_gene: TRBV4-1
j_gene: TRBJ1-4

CDR3aa: ASSEPGQADNEQF
d_gene: TRBD1
v_gene: TRBV7-9
j_gene: TRBJ2-1

CDR3aa: ASSRRGTGNTIY
d_gene: -
v_gene: TRBV3-1/TRBV3-2
j_gene: TRBJ1-3

CDR3aa: ASSFEGAYGYT
d_gene: TRBD1
v_gene: TRBV12-3/TRBV12-4
j_gene: TRBJ1-2

CDR3aa: ASSLGTSVSGELF
d_gene: -
v_gene: TRBV13
j_gene: TRBJ2-2

CDR3aa: ASSLSLAQETQY
d_gene: -
v_gene: TRBV7-9
j_gene: TRBJ2-5

CDR3aa: ASSQTSGGLRGVSWEQF
d_gene: TRBD2
v_gene: TRBV7-9
j_gene: TRBJ2-1

CDR3aa: ASSEFLASGSADTQY
d_gene: TRBD2
v_gene: TRBV6-1
j_gene: TRBJ2-3

CDR3aa: ASSLSGLGDSPLH
d_gene: -
v_gene: TRBV7-3
j_gene: TRBJ1-6

CDR3aa: ASSGHSTDTQY
d_gene: -
v_gene: TRBV2
j_gene: TRBJ2-3

CDR3aa: ASRPTGFYQPQH
d_gene: TRBD1
v_gene: TRBV2
j_gene: TRBJ1-5

CDR3aa: ASSFGQPITGELF
d_gene: -
v_gene: TRBV7-9
j_gene: TRBJ2-2

CDR3aa: ASSFVGSGIGNTIY
d_gene: -
v_gene: TRBV5-6
j_gene: TRBJ1-3

CDR3aa: ASSPGHLNQPQH
d_gene: -
v_gene: TRBV19
j_gene: TRBJ1-5

CDR3aa: ASSQDPGSLRSAGGYT
d_gene: -
v_gene: TRBV3-1/TRBV3-2
j_gene: TRBJ1-2

CDR3aa: AWSVRVSGRRGETQY
d_gene: TRBD2
v_gene: TRBV30
j_gene: TRBJ2-5

CDR3aa: ASSENFGTSCYNEQF
d_gene: TRBD2
v_gene: TRBV10-1
j_gene: TRBJ2-1

CDR3aa: SVDNGSEAF
d_gene: -
v_gene: TRBV29-1
j_gene: TRBJ1-1

CDR3aa: SVVTRGRGVEQF
d_gene: -
v_gene: TRBV29-1
j_gene: TRBJ2-1

CDR3aa: ASSHSTEAF
d_gene: -
v_gene: TRBV6-5
j_gene: TRBJ1-1

CDR3aa: ASSLRSGELF
d_gene: -
v_gene: TRBV7-9
j_gene: TRBJ2-2

CDR3aa: ASSFGGGLETQY
d_gene: TRBD2
v_gene: TRBV27
j_gene: TRBJ2-5

CDR3aa: ASSQELAENTQY
d_gene: -
v_gene: TRBV14
j_gene: TRBJ2-3